The 28 T cell receptor beta chains below come from one sample, sequenced in a study of T-cell memory formation after mild COVID-19. TCRdb re-derived calls from the 5' RACE reads in MiXCR, one entry per CDR3 protein. The data show roughly 170,000 distinct CDR3 sequences, over 20% seen once. The sequenced sample was PBMCs or a T cell subset sorted from them (not recorded which). These TCRs come from an adult woman who had mild COVID-19 (a few samples of this study predate the infection). Cell type and time point are not known.

The sample holds a few counts of this clonotype. The chain combines TRBV24-1 with TRBJ2-1; 10 bases align to TRBD2. The CDR3 covers 15 residues. Germline V gene lookup returns CDR1 KGHDR and CDR2 SFDVKD. V lost 5 bases to trimming and J lost 6 bases; unmatched junction nucleotides: 6. The CDR3 bases are TGTGCCACCAGTGCTGGGACTAGCGCAATCAATGAGCAGTTCTTC. Its protein product is CATSAGTSAINEQFF.

This sequence joins TRBV2 and TRBJ2-1, with 9 bases that match TRBD2. Trimming took 5 bases from V and 8 from J; bases not matched to a gene: 10. This CDR3 is built from 15 residues. The germline V gene has CDR1 SNHLY and CDR2 FYNNEI. The CDR3 nucleotides are TGTGCCAGCAGTTCTAGCGGGACCGCGATTGATGAGCAGTTCTTC. Protein sequence: CASSSSGTAIDEQFF.

This clonotype was counted between two and nine times. The chain uses TRBV9 and TRBJ2-3; either TRBD1 or TRBD2 may fit D (6 bases each). CDR1 is SGDLS and CDR2 is YYNGEE in the germline V gene. The length of the CDR3 is 14 residues. The V end was cut by 0 bases, the J end by 5 bases, with 10 bases between. This chain's CDR3 is CASSVGAGQDTQYF. The DNA of the CDR3 is TGTGCCAGCAGCGTAGGTGCGGGACAAGATACGCAGTATTTT.

J is TRBJ1-1 and V is TRBV5-1; D is ambiguous. The germline V and J ends were trimmed by 0 bases and 3 bases, with 9 bases remaining between them. CDR1 and CDR2 from the germline V gene are SGHRS and YFSETQ. There are 14 residues in the CDR3. This CDR3 reads CASSLVKGYTEAFF. CDR3 nucleotide sequence: TGCGCCAGCAGCTTGGTAAAGGGTTACACTGAAGCTTTCTTT.

This clonotype occurred a few times. The chain employs TRBV12-3 or TRBV12-4 and TRBJ2-4; D is uncertain. Between the trimmed V and J ends, which lost 8 bases and 3 bases, there was a span of 17 bases. This CDR3 spans 15 amino acids. The CDR3 here is CASGPSKWGKNIQYF. DNA for the CDR3: TGTGCCAGCGGACCAAGTAAATGGGGCAAAAACATTCAGTACTTC.

This clonotype occurred a few times. This chain joins TRBV4-1 and TRBJ2-5; the D is unclear. Germline CDR1 reads MGHRA; CDR2 reads YSYEKL. The CDR3 is made up of 14 amino acids. Trimming removed 0 bases from V and 5 bases from J, with 10 bases in between. The CDR3 bases are TGCGCCAGCAGCCAAGACCCCTACGGGGAGACCCAGTACTTC. Its protein is CASSQDPYGETQYF.

In this sample, this clonotype turned up a few times. The genes are TRBV30 and TRBJ2-7; the match to TRBD2 covers 7 bases. The CDR3 is 14 amino acids. The germline V gene encodes CDR1 GTSNPN and CDR2 SVGIG (reference sequence). The V segment lost 3 bases and the J segment 3 bases; nucleotides outside the gene matches: 8. This chain's CDR3 is CAWRVPGGFYEQYF. CDR3 coding DNA: TGTGCCTGGAGGGTACCGGGGGGTTTCTACGAGCAGTACTTC.

This clonotype was recorded a few times. This sequence joins TRBV5-1 and TRBJ2-2; possibly TRBD2 for D (5 bases). Germline values: CDR1 SGHRS, CDR2 YFSETQ. The CDR3 extends over 14 amino acids. V was pared by 0 bases and J by 4 bases, with 7 bases between. The CDR3 spells CASSLVGVTGELFF. The CDR3, as DNA: TGCGCCAGCAGCTTGGTCGGGGTCACCGGGGAGCTGTTTTTT.

This clonotype was seen only a few times. The chain has TRBV6-5 and TRBJ2-7, with TRBD1 identical over 7 bases. From germline, CDR1 is MNHEY and CDR2 SVGAGI. There are 16 residues in the CDR3. J gave up 4 bases and V 2 bases, and 11 bases lay outside the gene matches. CDR3 DNA sequence: TGTGCCAGCAGTTACAAGGGTGAGGGGGCGTTATACGAGCAGTACTTC. The encoded protein is CASSYKGEGALYEQYF.

This chain links TRBV6-2 or TRBV6-3 with TRBJ1-2; D is unresolved. The CDR3 is 13 residues long. The germline V gene encodes CDR1 MNHEY and CDR2 SVGEGT. The V end was cut by 1 base, the J end by 8 bases, with 11 bases between. As DNA, the CDR3 is TGTGCCAGCAGTTACTACTACACGGGCGGCTACACCTTC. This translates into CASSYYYTGGYTF.

The V and J genes are TRBV11-2 and TRBJ1-2, with a tentative D call TRBD1 (5 bases). The CDR3 is 14 amino acids. CDR1 is SGHAT and CDR2 is FQNNGV in the germline V gene. V was cut by 0 bases and J by 4 bases, with 9 bases left in between. The CDR3 coding sequence is TGTGCCAGCAGCTTAGATATGGGGCTCTATGGCTACACCTTC. Translated: CASSLDMGLYGYTF.

This clonotype was recorded at least ten times. The chain has TRBV5-6 and TRBJ2-3; tentatively, D is TRBD1 (6 bases). Trimming pared 3 bases from V and 1 base from J, leaving 15 bases between. Germline assignment: CDR1 SGHDT and CDR2 YYEEEE. This CDR3 is built from 16 residues. CDR3 in amino acids: CASSSVGARGTDTQYF. CDR3 nucleotides: TGTGCCAGCAGCTCCGTGGGGGCGAGGGGCACAGATACGCAGTATTTT.

CDR3 DNA sequence: TGTGCCAGCAGCCAAGGATGGGGAGAAAATGAAAAACTGTTTTTT. As protein: CASSQGWGENEKLFF. The chain has TRBV3-1 and TRBJ1-4; D unresolved. Germline values: CDR1 LGHDT, CDR2 YNNKEL (reference sequence). This CDR3 has 15 residues. Trimming shortened V by 1 base and J by 5 bases, and 11 bases separated the two germline ends. Full variable domain (missing parts from reference TRBV3-1 and TRBJ1-4): DTAVSQTPKYLVTQMGNDKSIKCEQNLGHDTMYWYKQDSKKFLKIMFSYNNKELIINETVPNRFSPKSPDKAHLNLHINSLELGDSAVYFCASSQGWGENEKLFFGSGTQLSVL.

This rearrangement joins TRBV27 to TRBJ2-3, with 10 bases aligning to TRBD2. There are 16 residues in the CDR3. Germline CDR1 and CDR2: MNHEY and SMNVEV (reference sequence). V trimming: 5 bases; J trimming: 1 base; junction bases outside the gene matches: 6. The CDR3 reads CASSAEGLAGTDTQYF. The CDR3 nucleotides read TGTGCCAGCAGTGCTGAAGGACTAGCGGGCACAGATACGCAGTATTTT.

This clonotype was detected a few times. This sequence joins TRBV29-1 and TRBJ2-3; 9 bases line up with TRBD2. CDR3 length equals 15 residues. CDR1 and CDR2 from the germline V gene are SQVTM and ANQGSEA. The junction had 7 bases not matched to a gene; V was cut back by 4 bases and J by 2 bases. The CDR3 DNA follows: TGCAGCGTTGTTCCTAGCGGGGAGATCACAGATACGCAGTATTTT. Amino acids: CSVVPSGEITDTQYF.

The CDR3 here is CSAREPPTTSGILNEQFF. CDR3 DNA sequence: TGCAGTGCTAGAGAACCCCCCACGACTAGCGGGATCCTCAATGAGCAGTTCTTC. V is TRBV20-1 and J is TRBJ2-1; the match to TRBD2 covers 11 bases. Germline trimming cut 0 bases from V and 6 bases from J; bases unmatched to any gene: 13. CDR1 is DFQATT, CDR2 SNEGSKA, per germline (reference sequence). The CDR3 runs to 18 residues.

The rearrangement uses TRBV7-9 and TRBJ2-1; 11 bases are shared with TRBD2. The ends lost 2 bases at V and 3 bases at J; junction bases unmatched: 3. Per germline, CDR1 SEHNR and CDR2 FQNEAQ (reference sequence). This CDR3 has 16 residues. CDR3 bases: TGTGCCAGCAGCTTAAGGGGACTAGCGGACTACAATGAGCAGTTCTTC. Translated: CASSLRGLADYNEQFF.

The chain links TRBV20-1 to TRBJ2-7; 9 bases are shared with TRBD1. The germline CDR1 and CDR2 sequences are DFQATT and SNEGSKA (reference sequence). J gave up 2 bases and V 0 bases, and 8 bases lay outside the gene matches. The length of the CDR3 is 16 residues. CDR3 bases: TGCAGTGCTAGAGAACAGGGGGCGAAGTTTACCTACGAGCAGTACTTC. This codes for CSAREQGAKFTYEQYF.

This chain links TRBV29-1 with TRBJ2-1; tentative D call: TRBD2 (7 bases). The CDR3 contains 13 residues. Deletions cut 7 bases from V and 5 bases from J, with 15 bases between. The V gene's germline CDR1 is SQVTM and CDR2 ANQGSEA. CDR3 sequence reads: CSAVGGGHNEQFF. The DNA of the CDR3 is TGCAGCGCCGTTGGGGGGGGCCACAATGAGCAGTTCTTC.

The V gene is TRBV5-1, the J gene TRBJ1-1; 9 positions match TRBD1. The CDR3 sequence is 14 residues long. Germline trimming cut 4 bases from V and 6 bases from J; bases unmatched to any gene: 7. Germline CDR1 SGHRS, CDR2 YFSETQ. The CDR3 sequence is CASSRGQGESEAFF. CDR3 coding DNA: TGCGCCAGCAGCAGGGGACAGGGAGAATCTGAAGCTTTCTTT.

The chain combines TRBV29-1 with TRBJ2-2, with no clear D. With 2 bases removed from V and 5 bases from J, the gap between germline ends came to 6 bases. Germline V CDR1 and CDR2: SQVTM, ANQGSEA. This CDR3 has 12 residues. The CDR3 reads CSVELETGELFF. The CDR3 DNA sequence: TGCAGCGTTGAATTAGAAACCGGGGAGCTGTTTTTT.

The chain couples TRBV18 to TRBJ2-7; 7 nucleotides match TRBD1. The CDR3 is 15 amino acids. V was clipped by 5 bases and J by 0 bases; unmatched bases: 7. Germline V lookup: CDR1 KGHSH, CDR2 LQKENI. This CDR3 reads CASSTDREPSYEQYF. Written as DNA, the CDR3 is TGTGCCAGCTCAACCGACAGGGAACCCTCCTACGAGCAGTACTTC.

This clonotype was counted a few times. This chain uses TRBV13 with TRBJ1-2; a possible D gene is TRBD1 (6 bases). Trimming shortened V by 0 bases and J by 1 base, and 27 bases separated the two germline ends. The CDR3 totals 21 residues. Germline V CDR1 and CDR2: PRHDT, FYEKMQ (reference sequence). The CDR3 loop reads CASSLGWSAGLEGGINYGYTF. The CDR3 DNA sequence: TGTGCCAGCAGCTTAGGATGGTCCGCCGGACTGGAGGGGGGAATTAACTATGGCTACACCTTC.

The gene calls are TRBV4-1 and TRBJ2-7; 9 bases fit TRBD1. V trimming: 5 bases; J trimming: 0 bases; junction bases outside the gene matches: 8. The CDR3 spans 16 residues. Germline loops: CDR1 MGHRA, CDR2 YSYEKL. CDR3 amino acids: CASSSPGTGNSYEQYF. CDR3 DNA: TGCGCCAGCAGCTCTCCCGGGACAGGGAACTCCTACGAGCAGTACTTC.

The chain employs TRBV7-9 and TRBJ2-3; 9 positions match TRBD1. The CDR3 has 15 amino acids. CDR1 and CDR2 from the germline V gene are SEHNR and FQNEAQ (reference sequence). J lost 6 bases, V lost 5 bases, and 9 bases had no gene match. In nucleotides, the CDR3 is TGTGCCAGCAGCCCCCCCGGGACAGGGATCGATACGCAGTATTTT. Its protein is CASSPPGTGIDTQYF.

The chain combines TRBV9 with TRBJ2-3; 8 bases map to TRBD2. Germline CDR1 SGDLS, CDR2 YYNGEE. This CDR3 is 15 amino acids long. The trim removed 2 bases at V and 2 bases at J, leaving 4 bases unmatched. CDR3 loop: CASSVSGEYTDTQYF. As DNA, the CDR3 is TGTGCCAGCAGCGTTAGCGGGGAATACACAGATACGCAGTATTTT.

The J gene is TRBJ2-7, the V gene TRBV2, with a tentative D call TRBD1 (5 bases). The CDR3 has 14 amino acids. Germline V gene lookup returns CDR1 SNHLY and CDR2 FYNNEI. Between the trimmed V and J ends, which lost 4 bases and 2 bases, there was a span of 12 bases. The chain's CDR3 is CASSGAVGAYEQYF. The CDR3 bases are TGTGCCAGCAGTGGGGCGGTAGGGGCCTACGAGCAGTACTTC.

The chain recombines TRBV15 with TRBJ2-5; D is unclear. The germline V gene encodes CDR1 LNHNV and CDR2 YYDKDF (reference sequence). With 0 bases removed from V and 1 base from J, the gap between germline ends came to 6 bases. The CDR3 sequence is 14 residues long. This CDR3 is CATSREWGQETQYF. CDR3 nucleotides: TGTGCCACCAGCAGAGAGTGGGGCCAAGAGACCCAGTACTTC.